The 21 T cell receptor beta chains in this list originate from one sample, sequenced in a study of T cells in localized non-small cell lung cancer. The protocol was immunoSEQ multiplex PCR, while the TCRdb copy is restricted to in-frame clones and leaves out a portion. Of 65,000 to 80,000 clones listed, about four fifths are singletons. The sample consisted of peripheral blood, taken before any cancer treatment. Receptor source: an older female donor with stage I lung adenocarcinoma.

The chain couples TRBV4-3 to TRBJ1-1; no clear D. V lost 0 bases, J lost 6 bases, and 8 bases lay in between. Germline CDR1 LGHNA, CDR2 YSLEER. The CDR3 totals 13 residues. CDR3 region: CASSQDRVSEAFF. The CDR3 DNA sequence: TGCGCCAGCAGCCAAGATAGGGTATCTGAAGCTTTCTTT.

J is TRBJ1-5 and V is TRBV19; D not certain. The germline CDR1 and CDR2 sequences are LNHDA and SQIVND (reference sequence). Trimming removed 0 bases at V and 0 bases at J, with 9 bases between. The CDR3 sequence is 16 residues long. The CDR3 sequence is CASSIDSGSSNQPQHF. In nucleotides, the CDR3 is TGTGCCAGTAGTATAGATTCGGGCAGTAGCAATCAGCCCCAGCATTTT.

This clone was seen more than once but under ten times. The sample has other DNA sequences that encode this CDR3 too. CDR3 residues: CASSPRWENTEAFF. The CDR3 region has the DNA TGTGCCAGCAGCCCGAGATGGGAGAACACTGAAGCTTTCTTT. This chain joins TRBV9 and TRBJ1-1; D not resolved. The CDR3 has 14 amino acids. Trimming removed 4 bases at V and 1 base at J, with 11 bases between. Germline assignment: CDR1 SGDLS and CDR2 YYNGEE.

This chain joins TRBV11-2 and TRBJ2-5; 7 nucleotides line up with TRBD2. Germline values: CDR1 SGHAT, CDR2 FQNNGV. The CDR3 runs 15 residues. V gave up 5 bases and J gave up 5 bases; unmatched junction bases: 11. CDR3 sequence: CASSQLVLAIETQYF. Written as DNA, the CDR3 is TGTGCCAGCAGCCAGCTTGTACTAGCGATCGAGACCCAGTACTTC.

The chain joins TRBV5-8 to TRBJ1-5; D gene uncertain. Per germline, CDR1 SGHTS and CDR2 YDEGEE. The V gene lost 3 bases and the J gene lost 5 bases, with 9 bases spanning the gap. The CDR3 extends over 13 amino acids. The CDR3 loop is CASSSDGYQPQHF. The CDR3 DNA reads as TGTGCCAGCAGCTCCGACGGCTATCAGCCCCAGCATTTT. The full variable domain, in which reference TRBV5-8 and TRBJ1-5 provide the parts outside the CDR3, is EAGVTQSPTHLIKTRGQQATLRCSPISGHTSVYWYQQALGLGLQFLLWYDEGEERNRGNFPPRFSGRQFPNYSSELNVNALELEDSALYLCASSSDGYQPQHFGDGTRLSIL.

The CDR3 DNA sequence: TGTGCCAGCATATGGCGGGGGGGAAGGATCTACGAGCAGTACTTC. Translated: CASIWRGGRIYEQYF. The V gene is TRBV13, the J gene TRBJ2-7, with 9 bases lining up with TRBD2. The CDR3 runs to 15 residues. In germline, CDR1 is PRHDT, CDR2 FYEKMQ (reference sequence). After removal of 7 bases from V and 3 bases from J, the junction contained 10 bases not matched to a gene.

This chain uses TRBV6-6 with TRBJ2-1, with 8 bases identical to TRBD2. Germline loops: CDR1 MNHNY, CDR2 SVGAGI (reference sequence). The CDR3 runs 15 residues. V shed 5 bases, J shed 13 bases, and the junction held 16 bases outside the gene matches. Here the CDR3 DNA reads TGTGCCAGCAGTCCAACCGGGACTAGTCGGGGTGAACAGTTCTTC. Translation: CASSPTGTSRGEQFF.

V and J are TRBV10-3 and TRBJ2-3; 8 bases are a match to TRBD1. Germline assignment: CDR1 ENHRY and CDR2 SYGVKD. CDR3 length: 14 amino acids. Trimming cost V 10 bases and J 0 bases; bases outside gene matches: 6. The CDR3 bases are TGTGCCACAGGGGGCGGGGCTAGCACAGATACGCAGTATTTT. Encoded protein: CATGGGASTDTQYF.

The J gene is TRBJ2-3, the V gene TRBV5-1; perhaps D is TRBD1 or TRBD2 (5 bases each). CDR3 length equals 15 residues. V was cut by 2 bases and J by 6 bases, with 16 bases left in between. Germline assignment: CDR1 SGHRS and CDR2 YFSETQ. DNA for the CDR3: TGCGCCAGCAGCTTCTCCGGGACCCAGTTGGATACGCAGTATTTT. This translates into CASSFSGTQLDTQYF.

The chain uses TRBV7-8 and TRBJ1-1, with 7 bases that match TRBD1. This CDR3 contains 15 residues. The V and J ends lost 5 bases and 0 bases, in that order; junction bases with no gene match: 6. Germline CDR1 SGHVS, CDR2 FQNEAQ. The CDR3 here is CASSLRTGLNTEAFF. CDR3 nucleotide sequence: TGTGCCAGCAGCCTCAGGACAGGATTGAACACTGAAGCTTTCTTT.

The J gene is TRBJ2-3, the V gene TRBV2; 7 nucleotides align to TRBD2. The CDR3 totals 12 residues. J was trimmed by 3 bases and V by 6 bases; bases with no gene match: 0. Germline CDR1 is SNHLY and CDR2 is FYNNEI. This CDR3 reads CASRLATDTQYF. The CDR3 nucleotides are TGTGCCAGCAGACTAGCGACAGATACGCAGTATTTT.

The chain uses TRBV12-5 and TRBJ2-3; D ambiguous. Germline assignment: CDR1 LGHNT and CDR2 FRNRAP. V shed 1 base and J shed 1 base, with 6 bases lying between them. The CDR3 sequence is 14 residues long. CDR3 nucleotide sequence: TGTGCTAGTGGTTTGGGACGGGGCACAGATACGCAGTATTTT. Its translation is CASGLGRGTDTQYF. Full variable domain (missing parts from reference TRBV12-5 and TRBJ2-3): DARVTQTPRHKVTEMGQEVTMRCQPILGHNTVFWYRQTMMQGLELLAYFRNRAPLDDSGMPKDRFSAEMPDATLATLKIQPSEPRDSAVYFCASGLGRGTDTQYFGPGTRLTVL.

This chain connects TRBV6-1 to TRBJ2-1; D uncertain. V was trimmed by 2 bases and J by 5 bases, leaving 4 bases between them. The CDR3 spans 12 residues. Germline V lookup: CDR1 MNHNS, CDR2 SASEGT. CDR3: CASSEQNNEQFF. CDR3 nucleotide sequence: TGTGCCAGCAGTGAACAGAACAATGAGCAGTTCTTC.

This clone showed up just once. The chain combines TRBV5-1 with TRBJ1-1; D is perhaps TRBD1 (5 bases). Deletions cut 0 bases from V and 7 bases from J, with 13 bases between. This CDR3 spans 14 amino acids. In germline, CDR1 is SGHRS, CDR2 YFSETQ. CDR3 nucleotides: TGCGCCAGCAGCTTGGGACAGTCATCAAGTGAAGCTTTCTTT. Encoded protein: CASSLGQSSSEAFF.

The chain employs TRBV11-2 and TRBJ2-3, with D possibly being TRBD2 (5 bases). CDR1 SGHAT and CDR2 FQNNGV come from the germline V gene. The CDR3 has 14 amino acids. The ends were cut back, 4 bases at V and 0 bases at J, with 8 bases in the middle. The CDR3 DNA sequence: TGTGCCAGCAGCTCGGGAATAAGCACAGATACGCAGTATTTT. Its protein is CASSSGISTDTQYF.

This rearrangement joins TRBV2 to TRBJ2-1, with 14 bases lining up with TRBD2. The germline gives CDR1 SNHLY, CDR2 FYNNEI. The V segment lost 4 bases and the J segment 4 bases; nucleotides outside the gene matches: 0. The CDR3 extends over 15 amino acids. The CDR3 DNA sequence: TGTGCCAGCAGTGGACTAGCGGGAGGGTACAATGAGCAGTTCTTC. It translates to CASSGLAGGYNEQFF.

The rearrangement links TRBV10-3 to TRBJ2-7; D not resolved. Germline values: CDR1 ENHRY, CDR2 SYGVKD. V lost 0 bases to trimming and J lost 4 bases, with 7 bases between them. The CDR3 consists of 13 residues. The CDR3: CAISESKAYEQYF. The CDR3 DNA reads as TGTGCCATCAGTGAGTCGAAAGCTTACGAGCAGTACTTC.

The chain is built from TRBV15 and TRBJ2-5; 7 positions agree with TRBD1. V lost 2 bases and J lost 1; bases outside the gene matches: 13. In germline, CDR1 is LNHNV, CDR2 YYDKDF (reference sequence). This CDR3 has 18 residues. CDR3 amino acids: CATSRRLKDRSIQETQYF. The DNA of the CDR3 is TGTGCCACCAGCAGACGCCTCAAGGACAGGAGCATCCAAGAGACCCAGTACTTC.

A few counts support this clone. This chain links TRBV18 with TRBJ2-4, with 7 bases matching TRBD1. This CDR3 is built from 16 residues. Germline loops: CDR1 KGHSH, CDR2 LQKENI. J lost 0 bases, V lost 3 bases, and 5 bases had no gene match. The CDR3 protein is CASSPYRQGAKNIQYF. The CDR3, as DNA: TGTGCCAGCTCACCCTATCGACAGGGAGCCAAAAACATTCAGTACTTC. Looking up the rest from reference TRBV18 and TRBJ2-4 gives the full variable domain: NAGVMQNPRHLVRRRGQEARLRCSPMKGHSHVYWYRQLPEEGLKFMVYLQKENIIDESGMPKERFSAEFPKEGPSILRIQQVVRGDSAAYFCASSPYRQGAKNIQYFGAGTRLSVL.

The chain couples TRBV7-9 to TRBJ1-2; no reliable D call. The CDR3 is made up of 16 amino acids. CDR1 is SEHNR, CDR2 FQNEAQ, per germline (reference sequence). V lost 5 bases and J lost 1, with 17 bases in between. CDR3 protein: CASSPLQTNHNYGYTF. DNA of the CDR3: TGTGCCAGCAGCCCACTTCAGACGAATCATAACTATGGCTACACCTTC.

The chain uses TRBV14 and TRBJ2-7; 11 bases fit TRBD2. The CDR3 contains 15 residues. The V and J ends lost 4 bases and 2 bases, in that order; junction bases with no gene match: 4. CDR1 and CDR2 from the germline V gene are SGHDN and FVKESK. CDR3 loop: CASSPGLADPYEQYF. CDR3 sequence (DNA): TGTGCCAGCAGCCCGGGACTAGCGGACCCCTACGAGCAGTACTTC.